A single sample gave rise to the 26 T cell receptor beta chains below, sequenced in a study of T cells in Graves' hyperthyroidism and ophthalmopathy. The source material, RNA transcripts, was used to amplify TCR beta CDR3 regions. The HTBI primer set was used in a first-round RT-PCR of the TCR CDR3. Each CDR3 protein is one row after TCRdb ran MiXCR on the multiplex PCR reads. The sample gives around 340,000 distinct CDR3 sequences, roughly 13% of which show up once; 20% to 25% is in the top ten. Specimen: blood. The receptors were gathered from a woman aged 25 to 39 with Graves' hyperthyroidism.

This clonotype was found many times. The CDR3 loop reads CASSLDLGGEHNEQFF. In DNA, the CDR3 is TGTGCCAGCAGCTTAGATTTGGGGGGGGAGCACAATGAGCAGTTCTTC. The V gene is TRBV11-2, the J gene TRBJ2-1, with 7 nucleotides matching TRBD2. The J segment lost 5 bases and the V segment lost 0 bases, leaving 7 bases of the junction unmatched. The CDR3 loop spans 16 amino acids. Germline-derived CDR1 and CDR2 are SGHAT and FQNNGV.

There are a few counts of this clonotype. This chain connects TRBV5-8 to TRBJ2-1; 7 positions match TRBD1. Germline loops: CDR1 SGHTS, CDR2 YDEGEE. The CDR3 is made up of 15 amino acids. V was pared by 1 base and J by 8 bases, with 9 bases of the junction left unmatched. The CDR3 region is CASSLYRGSGHEQFF. The CDR3 DNA follows: TGTGCCAGCAGCTTGTACAGGGGATCTGGGCATGAGCAGTTCTTC.

This clonotype was recorded at least ten times. The gene calls are TRBV6-2 or TRBV6-3 and TRBJ2-7; tentative D call: TRBD2 (6 bases). The CDR3 covers 19 residues. Trimming shortened V by 2 bases and J by 2 bases, and 25 bases separated the two germline ends. CDR1 and CDR2 from the germline V gene are MNHEY and SVGEGT. The CDR3 region has the DNA TGTGCCAGCAGTTACCAGCAGGGCCTAGCGAGATCGACCACCTACGAGCAGTACTTC. Translating it yields CASSYQQGLARSTTYEQYF.

The chain employs TRBV30 and TRBJ2-7, with D perhaps TRBD1 (7 bases). Trimming shortened V by 0 bases and J by 4 bases, and 16 bases separated the two germline ends. The CDR3 sequence is 15 residues long. CDR1 and CDR2 from the germline V gene are GTSNPN and SVGIG (reference sequence). The CDR3 DNA reads as TGTGCCTGGAGTGTCGGGACAGTTGGGGGGTACGAGCAGTACTTC. Translating gives CAWSVGTVGGYEQYF.

The chain combines TRBV10-3 with TRBJ2-1; 15 bases are shared with TRBD2. Per germline, CDR1 ENHRY and CDR2 SYGVKD. The CDR3 has 16 amino acids. The V segment lost 5 bases and the J segment 7 bases; nucleotides outside the gene matches: 6. CDR3 sequence: CAISRTSGRGFNEQFF. The CDR3 DNA is TGTGCCATCAGTAGGACTAGCGGGAGGGGGTTTAATGAGCAGTTCTTC.

The chain combines TRBV19 with TRBJ2-1, with 8 bases lining up with TRBD2. Unmatched junction bases numbered 9, after V lost 3 bases and J lost 8 bases. Germline V CDR1 and CDR2: LNHDA, SQIVND (reference sequence). There are 15 residues in the CDR3. CDR3 DNA sequence: TGTGCCAGTAGTATGGGGACTAGTGGCTCGGATGAGCAGTTCTTC. Residues: CASSMGTSGSDEQFF.

This CDR3 reads CASSPGTRTTNIQYF. CDR3 in DNA: TGTGCCAGCTCCCCCGGGACTAGAACCACTAACATTCAGTACTTC. The gene calls are TRBV18 and TRBJ2-4; 8 positions match TRBD2. J lost 7 bases, V lost 6 bases, and 11 bases had no gene match. The CDR3 sequence is 15 residues long. Germline CDR1 is KGHSH and CDR2 is LQKENI.

This clonotype was seen at least ten times. The chain uses TRBV6-2 or TRBV6-3 and TRBJ2-1, with D possibly matching TRBD2 (6 bases). Germline CDR1 is MNHEY and CDR2 is SVGEGT. Deletions cut 8 bases from V and 4 bases from J, with 12 bases between. This CDR3 has 13 amino acids. CDR3 sequence (DNA): TGTGCCAGCTCGGTAGCGGTATACAATGAGCAGTTCTTC. Its translation: CASSVAVYNEQFF.

This clonotype has ten or more counts. Germline and junction disagree at one end, which may indicate a read error. The chain joins TRBV7-2 to TRBJ2-3; tentative D call: TRBD2 (6 bases). Per germline, CDR1 SGHTA and CDR2 FQGNSA. The CDR3 is 13 residues long. DNA for the CDR3: TGTGCCAGCAGCCTAGCCGGTGGGGGGACGCAGTATTTT. Protein product: CASSLAGGGTQYF.

Ten or more counts support this clonotype. CDR3 sequence (DNA): TGTGCCAGCACCCGGCCAGGGGGCTTGAACACTGAAGCTTTCTTT. This sequence encodes CASTRPGGLNTEAFF. This sequence joins TRBV12-3 or TRBV12-4 and TRBJ1-1; 8 bases match TRBD1. This CDR3 is built from 15 residues. The V and J ends lost 7 bases and 0 bases, in that order; junction bases with no gene match: 7.

This clonotype came up a few times. J is TRBJ2-5 and V is TRBV6-1, with 10 bases identical to TRBD2. Looked up from germline, CDR1 is MNHNS and CDR2 is SASEGT. This CDR3 has 18 residues. The V gene end was trimmed by 6 bases and the J gene end by 7 bases; junction bases not matched to a gene: 20. The CDR3 DNA reads as TGTGCCAGCAGCAACTCCCAACCTAGCGGGAGCGAGCGAGGGACCCAGTACTTC. Amino acid sequence: CASSNSQPSGSERGTQYF.

This clonotype was found many times. This sequence joins TRBV12-5 and TRBJ2-7; possibly TRBD1 for D (5 bases). The germline V gene has CDR1 LGHNT and CDR2 FRNRAP. V lost 6 bases to trimming and J lost 2 bases, with 11 bases between them. The CDR3 loop spans 13 amino acids. The CDR3 region has the DNA TGTGCTAGTGGCAGAAAGGACACCTACGAGCAGTACTTC. It is translated as CASGRKDTYEQYF.

This clonotype was seen ten or more times. The genes are TRBV20-1 and TRBJ2-7; the D gene is possibly TRBD1 (7 bases). V lost 3 bases and J 7 bases, leaving 19 bases between the germline ends. CDR1 is DFQATT, CDR2 SNEGSKA, per germline (reference sequence). CDR3 length equals 14 residues. CDR3 in DNA: TGCAGTGCTAGCAGGGGGGAGCCTCGGGGGGAGCAGTACTTC. This encodes CSASRGEPRGEQYF.

This clonotype has a count of ten or more. The chain links TRBV19 to TRBJ2-1; 7 bases are a match to TRBD2. V was clipped by 10 bases and J by 0 bases; unmatched bases: 6. CDR3 length equals 14 residues. The V gene's germline CDR1 is LNHDA and CDR2 SQIVND (reference sequence). The CDR3 nucleotides are TGTGCCACGACTAGCTGGGGCTCCTACAATGAGCAGTTCTTC. Residues: CATTSWGSYNEQFF.

The chain joins TRBV5-1 to TRBJ2-5; D is uncertain. CDR1 is SGHRS and CDR2 is YFSETQ in the germline V gene. The CDR3 has 13 residues. Trimming removed 4 bases from V and 3 bases from J, with 10 bases in between. CDR3 in DNA: TGCGCCAGCAGCGACCGACGGGAAGAGACCCAGTACTTC. Protein sequence: CASSDRREETQYF.

The chain recombines TRBV4-3 with TRBJ1-1; D unresolved. With 1 base removed from V and 10 bases from J, the gap between germline ends came to 13 bases. Germline V gene data show CDR1 as LGHNA and CDR2 as YSLEER. The CDR3 is 13 amino acids. The CDR3 loop is CASSQGLGAAAFF. CDR3 nucleotide sequence: TGCGCCAGCAGCCAAGGTCTCGGCGCGGCAGCTTTCTTT.

The chain has TRBV15 and TRBJ1-2, with D possibly being TRBD1 (5 bases). V was clipped by 3 bases and J by 3 bases, with 14 bases between them. Germline V gene sequence: CDR1 LNHNV, CDR2 YYDKDF (reference sequence). The CDR3 is 15 amino acids. The CDR3 nucleotides read TGTGCCACCAGCAGGGGATCGGGGGTAGACTATGGCTACACCTTC. Its translation: CATSRGSGVDYGYTF.

The table lists this clonotype with many counts. The V gene is TRBV11-3, the J gene TRBJ2-7; maybe TRBD2 (5 bases). The V end lost 1 base, the J end lost 5 bases, and 9 bases lay between the germline ends. CDR1 SGHNT and CDR2 YENEEA come from the germline V gene. The CDR3 totals 13 residues. The CDR3 protein is CASSLGPGDEQYF. The CDR3 bases are TGTGCCAGCAGCTTAGGCCCCGGGGACGAGCAGTACTTC.

The chain links TRBV9 to TRBJ2-1; D unresolved. CDR1 is SGDLS, CDR2 YYNGEE, per germline. Trimming cost V 0 bases and J 3 bases, with 13 bases left between them. This CDR3 has 16 amino acids. CDR3 in amino acids: CASSVAASSIYNEQFF. The CDR3 region has the DNA TGTGCCAGCAGCGTAGCGGCATCCTCCATCTACAATGAGCAGTTCTTC. Combining the CDR3 with reference TRBV9 and TRBJ2-1 gives the whole variable domain DSGVTQTPKHLITATGQRVTLRCSPRSGDLSVYWYQQSLDQGLQFLIQYYNGEERAKGNILERFSAQQFPDLHSELNLSSLELGDSALYFCASSVAASSIYNEQFFGPGTRLTVL.

This clonotype turned up a few times. This sequence joins TRBV9 and TRBJ2-5; D gene uncertain. The CDR3 consists of 15 residues. V shed 0 bases and J shed 1 base, with 10 bases lying between them. Looked up from germline, CDR1 is SGDLS and CDR2 is YYNGEE. The CDR3 is CASSVGGRTQETQYF. As DNA, the CDR3 is TGTGCCAGCAGCGTAGGTGGACGGACCCAAGAGACCCAGTACTTC.

The gene calls are TRBV6-2 or TRBV6-3 and TRBJ1-2; a weak D match, TRBD1 (5 bases). Trimming cost V 7 bases and J 6 bases, with 12 bases left between them. Germline V lookup: CDR1 MNHEY, CDR2 SVGEGT. The CDR3 is 12 amino acids. CDR3 DNA: TGTGCCAGCAAAGGGACCGCGAATGGCTACACCTTC. It is translated as CASKGTANGYTF.

This clonotype was seen many times. The chain links TRBV2 to TRBJ1-5; no clear D gene. CDR3 size: 15 residues. Per the germline V gene, CDR1 is SNHLY and CDR2 is FYNNEI. V was clipped by 0 bases and J by 0 bases, with 6 bases between them. The CDR3 coding sequence is TGTGCCAGCAGTGAAGCGCGGACTAGCAATCAGCCCCAGCATTTT. As protein: CASSEARTSNQPQHF.

This clonotype was counted between two and nine times. The chain couples TRBV29-1 to TRBJ2-1; D possibly corresponds to TRBD2 (6 bases). Trimming took 6 bases from V and 8 from J, leaving 20 bases between them. CDR3 length equals 14 residues. CDR1 is SQVTM, CDR2 ANQGSEA, per germline. The CDR3 DNA follows: TGCAGCGTCCTTCCGGGACTGGCCACCCATGAGCAGTTCTTC. Protein: CSVLPGLATHEQFF.

This clonotype was observed at least ten times. The rearrangement joins TRBV11-2 to TRBJ2-7, with D maybe TRBD2 (5 bases). The germline V and J ends were trimmed by 4 bases and 3 bases, with 10 bases remaining between them. Per the germline V gene, CDR1 is SGHAT and CDR2 is FQNNGV. The CDR3 totals 13 residues. The CDR3 region has the DNA TGTGCCAGCAGCTCCCGGGGTTTCTACGAGCAGTACTTC. The encoded protein is CASSSRGFYEQYF.

The chain links TRBV4-3 to TRBJ1-5; no firm D call. V was pared by 0 bases and J by 6 bases, with 12 bases between. This CDR3 region has 15 residues. Germline V gene lookup returns CDR1 LGHNA and CDR2 YSLEER. This chain's CDR3 is CASSQELGFGQPQHF. The CDR3, as DNA: TGCGCCAGCAGCCAAGAATTGGGGTTTGGTCAGCCCCAGCATTTT.

This clonotype has a count of ten or more. This chain joins TRBV3-1 and TRBJ1-2; D remains ambiguous. The CDR3 has 13 amino acids. Trimming removed 4 bases at V and 5 bases at J, with 11 bases between. The V gene's germline CDR1 is LGHDT and CDR2 YNNKEL (reference sequence). The CDR3 DNA follows: TGTGCCAGCAGCCCCGGACGGGCATATGGCTACACCTTC. Translated: CASSPGRAYGYTF.